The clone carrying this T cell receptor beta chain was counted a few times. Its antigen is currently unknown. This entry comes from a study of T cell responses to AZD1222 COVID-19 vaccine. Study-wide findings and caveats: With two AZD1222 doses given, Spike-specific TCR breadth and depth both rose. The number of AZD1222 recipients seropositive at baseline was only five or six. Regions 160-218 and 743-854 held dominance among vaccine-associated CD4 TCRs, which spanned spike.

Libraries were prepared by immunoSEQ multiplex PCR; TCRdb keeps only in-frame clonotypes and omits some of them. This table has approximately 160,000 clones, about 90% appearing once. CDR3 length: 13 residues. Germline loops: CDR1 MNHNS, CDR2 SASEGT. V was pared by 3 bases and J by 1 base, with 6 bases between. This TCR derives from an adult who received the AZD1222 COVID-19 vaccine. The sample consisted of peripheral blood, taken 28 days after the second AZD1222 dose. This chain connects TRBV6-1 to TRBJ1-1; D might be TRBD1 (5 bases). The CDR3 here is CASSDRENTEAFF. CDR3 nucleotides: TGTGCCAGCAGTGACAGGGAGAACACTGAAGCTTTCTTT.